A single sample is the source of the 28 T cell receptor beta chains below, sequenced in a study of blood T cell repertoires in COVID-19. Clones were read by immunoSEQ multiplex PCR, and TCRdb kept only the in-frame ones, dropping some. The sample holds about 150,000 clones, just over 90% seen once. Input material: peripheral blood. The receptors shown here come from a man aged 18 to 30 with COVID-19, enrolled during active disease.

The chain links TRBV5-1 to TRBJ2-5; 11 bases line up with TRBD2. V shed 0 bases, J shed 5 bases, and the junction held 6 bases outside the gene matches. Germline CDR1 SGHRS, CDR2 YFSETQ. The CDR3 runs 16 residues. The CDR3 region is CASSLELAGVLETQYF. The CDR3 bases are TGCGCCAGCAGCTTGGAACTAGCGGGAGTTTTGGAGACCCAGTACTTC.

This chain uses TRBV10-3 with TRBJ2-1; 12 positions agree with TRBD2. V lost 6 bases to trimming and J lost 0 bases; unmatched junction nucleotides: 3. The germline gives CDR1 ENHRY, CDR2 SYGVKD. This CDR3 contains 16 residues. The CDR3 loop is CAISTTSGSSYNEQFF. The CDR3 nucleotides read TGTGCCATCAGCACGACTAGCGGGAGCTCCTACAATGAGCAGTTCTTC.

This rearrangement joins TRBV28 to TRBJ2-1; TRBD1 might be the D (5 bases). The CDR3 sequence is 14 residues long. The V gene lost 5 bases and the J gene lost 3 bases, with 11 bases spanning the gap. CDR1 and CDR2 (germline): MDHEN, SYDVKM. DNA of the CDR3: TGTGCCAGCAGTGTACCACAGGTCTACAATGAGCAGTTCTTC. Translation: CASSVPQVYNEQFF.

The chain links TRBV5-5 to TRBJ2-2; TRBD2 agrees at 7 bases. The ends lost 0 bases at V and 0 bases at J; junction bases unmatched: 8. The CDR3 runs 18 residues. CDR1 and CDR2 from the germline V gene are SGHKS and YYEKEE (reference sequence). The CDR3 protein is CASSLAGTSVANTGELFF. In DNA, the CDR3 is TGTGCCAGCAGCTTGGCCGGTACTAGCGTCGCGAACACCGGGGAGCTGTTTTTT.

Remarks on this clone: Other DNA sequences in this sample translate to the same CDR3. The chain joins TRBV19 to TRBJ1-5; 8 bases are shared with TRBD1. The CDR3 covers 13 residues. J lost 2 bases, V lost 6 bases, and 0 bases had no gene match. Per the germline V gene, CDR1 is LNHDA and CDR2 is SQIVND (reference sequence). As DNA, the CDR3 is TGTGCCAGTAGGGGACAGGGCAATCAGCCCCAGCATTTT. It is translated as CASRGQGNQPQHF.

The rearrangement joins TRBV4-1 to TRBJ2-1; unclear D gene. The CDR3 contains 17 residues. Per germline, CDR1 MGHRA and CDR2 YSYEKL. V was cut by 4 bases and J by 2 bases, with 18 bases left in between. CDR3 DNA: TGCGCCAGCAGCCGAAGTGTAATGGCAGGAACCTACAATGAGCAGTTCTTC. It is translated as CASSRSVMAGTYNEQFF.

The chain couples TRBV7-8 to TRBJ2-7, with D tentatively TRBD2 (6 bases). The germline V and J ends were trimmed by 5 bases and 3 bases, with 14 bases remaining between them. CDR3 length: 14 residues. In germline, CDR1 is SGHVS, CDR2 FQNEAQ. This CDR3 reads CASSPFPGGYEQYF. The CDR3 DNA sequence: TGTGCCAGCAGCCCGTTCCCCGGGGGCTACGAGCAGTACTTC.

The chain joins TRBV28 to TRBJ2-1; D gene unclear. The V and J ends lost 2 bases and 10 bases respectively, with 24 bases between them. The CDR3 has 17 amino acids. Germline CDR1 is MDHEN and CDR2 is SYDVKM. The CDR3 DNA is TGTGCCAGCAGTTTAAACCCCGTAATGCGTTCATCGTGGGAGCAGTTCTTC. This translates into CASSLNPVMRSSWEQFF.

CDR3 loop: CASSLLTGDTEAFF. As DNA, the CDR3 is TGTGCCAGCAGTCTACTTACAGGGGACACTGAAGCTTTCTTT. The chain has TRBV27 and TRBJ1-1; 7 bases line up with TRBD1. The CDR3 loop spans 14 amino acids. Germline values: CDR1 MNHEY, CDR2 SMNVEV (reference sequence). Trimming cost V 5 bases and J 3 bases; bases outside gene matches: 6.

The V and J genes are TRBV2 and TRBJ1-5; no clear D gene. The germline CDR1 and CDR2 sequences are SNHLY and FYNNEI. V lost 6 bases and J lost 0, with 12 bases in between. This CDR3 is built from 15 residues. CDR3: CASSTEGYSNQPQHF. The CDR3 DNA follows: TGTGCCAGCAGCACCGAGGGATATAGCAATCAGCCCCAGCATTTT.

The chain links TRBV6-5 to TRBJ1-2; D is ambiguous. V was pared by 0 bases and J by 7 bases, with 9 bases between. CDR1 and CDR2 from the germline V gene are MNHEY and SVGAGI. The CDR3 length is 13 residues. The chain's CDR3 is CASSYSRVAGYTF. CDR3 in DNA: TGTGCCAGCAGTTACTCGCGGGTGGCTGGCTACACCTTC.

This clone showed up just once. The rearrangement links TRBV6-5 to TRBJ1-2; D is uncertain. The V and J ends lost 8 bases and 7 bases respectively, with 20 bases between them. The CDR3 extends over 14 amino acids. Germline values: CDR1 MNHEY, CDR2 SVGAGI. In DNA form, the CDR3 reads TGTGCCAGCGCTAGGGAGTCGCAGATATTTGGCTACACCTTC. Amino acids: CASARESQIFGYTF.

The CDR3 region is CASSEEGDNEQYF. The CDR3 nucleotides are TGTGCCAGCAGTGAAGAGGGAGACAACGAGCAGTACTTC. This chain links TRBV2 with TRBJ2-7, with D maybe TRBD2 (5 bases). The germline CDR1 and CDR2 sequences are SNHLY and FYNNEI. The CDR3 covers 13 residues. Trimming took 1 base from V and 5 from J, leaving 9 bases between them. The full variable domain, rest sourced from reference TRBV2 and TRBJ2-7, is EPEVTQTPSHQVTQMGQEVILRCVPISNHLYFYWYRQILGQKVEFLVSFYNNEISEKSEIFDDQFSVERPDGSNFTLKIRSTKLEDSAMYFCASSEEGDNEQYFGPGTRLTVT.

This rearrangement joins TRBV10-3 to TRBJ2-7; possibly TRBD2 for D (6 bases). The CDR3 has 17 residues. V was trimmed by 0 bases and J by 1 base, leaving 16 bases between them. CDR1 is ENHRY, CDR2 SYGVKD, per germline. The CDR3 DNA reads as TGTGCCATCAGTGAGTCCCGAAGAGCGGGCGAATCCTACGAGCAGTACTTC. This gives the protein CAISESRRAGESYEQYF.

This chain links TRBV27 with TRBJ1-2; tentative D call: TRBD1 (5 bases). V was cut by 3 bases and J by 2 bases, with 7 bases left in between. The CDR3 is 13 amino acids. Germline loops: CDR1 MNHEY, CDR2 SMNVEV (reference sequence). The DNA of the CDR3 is TGTGCCAGCAGTTTTAGGGGAAACTATGGCTACACCTTC. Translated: CASSFRGNYGYTF.

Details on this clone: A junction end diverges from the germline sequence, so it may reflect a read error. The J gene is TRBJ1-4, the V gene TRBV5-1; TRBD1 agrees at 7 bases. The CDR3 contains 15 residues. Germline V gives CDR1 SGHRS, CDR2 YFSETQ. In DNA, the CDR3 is TGCGCCAGCAGCTTACAACCCGGGACAGATGAAAAACTGCTTTTT. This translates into CASSLQPGTDEKLLF.

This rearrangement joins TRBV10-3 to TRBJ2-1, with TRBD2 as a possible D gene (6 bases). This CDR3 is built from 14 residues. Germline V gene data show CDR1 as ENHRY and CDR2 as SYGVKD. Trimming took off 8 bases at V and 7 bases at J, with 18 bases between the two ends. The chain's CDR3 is CAILPGGGNNEQFF. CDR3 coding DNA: TGTGCCATCCTCCCCGGCGGAGGGAATAATGAGCAGTTCTTC.

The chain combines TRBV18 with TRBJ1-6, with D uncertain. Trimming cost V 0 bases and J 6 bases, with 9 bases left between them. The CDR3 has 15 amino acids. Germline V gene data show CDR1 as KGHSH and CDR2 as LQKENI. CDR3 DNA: TGTGCCAGCTCACCACCTCCCGGTGGTAATTCACCCCTCCACTTT. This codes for CASSPPPGGNSPLHF.

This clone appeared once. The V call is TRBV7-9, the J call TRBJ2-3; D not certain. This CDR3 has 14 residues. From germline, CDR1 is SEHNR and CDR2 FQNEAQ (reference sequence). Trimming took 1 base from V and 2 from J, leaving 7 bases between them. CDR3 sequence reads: CASSLGSYTDTQYF. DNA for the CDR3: TGTGCCAGCAGCTTAGGTTCCTACACAGATACGCAGTATTTT.

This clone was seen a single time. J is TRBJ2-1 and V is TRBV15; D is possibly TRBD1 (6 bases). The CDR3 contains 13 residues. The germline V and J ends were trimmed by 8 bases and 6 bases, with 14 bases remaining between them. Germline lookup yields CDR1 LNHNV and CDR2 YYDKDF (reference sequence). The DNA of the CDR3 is TGTGCCACCGTCAACAGGGAAAGCAATGAGCAGTTCTTC. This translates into CATVNRESNEQFF.

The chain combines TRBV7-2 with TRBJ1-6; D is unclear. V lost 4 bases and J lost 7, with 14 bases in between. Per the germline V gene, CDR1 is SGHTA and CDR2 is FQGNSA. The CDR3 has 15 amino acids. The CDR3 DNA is TGTGCCAGCAGCTCCCTTCGTTCGGAGAATTCACCCCTCCACTTT. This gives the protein CASSSLRSENSPLHF.

In DNA form, the CDR3 reads TGTGCCAGCAGTGGACAGGGGAACACTGAAGCTTTCTTT. Its protein product is CASSGQGNTEAFF. The rearrangement joins TRBV25-1 to TRBJ1-1, with 7 positions matching TRBD1. V was clipped by 4 bases and J by 1 base; unmatched bases: 0. The CDR3 covers 13 residues. Per the germline V gene, CDR1 is MGHDK and CDR2 is SYGVNS.

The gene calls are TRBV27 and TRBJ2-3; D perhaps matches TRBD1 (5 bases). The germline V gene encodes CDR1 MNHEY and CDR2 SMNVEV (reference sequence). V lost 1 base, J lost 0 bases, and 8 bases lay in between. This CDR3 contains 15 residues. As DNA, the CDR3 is TGTGCCAGCAGTTTATTAGGGGCTAGCACAGATACGCAGTATTTT. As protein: CASSLLGASTDTQYF.

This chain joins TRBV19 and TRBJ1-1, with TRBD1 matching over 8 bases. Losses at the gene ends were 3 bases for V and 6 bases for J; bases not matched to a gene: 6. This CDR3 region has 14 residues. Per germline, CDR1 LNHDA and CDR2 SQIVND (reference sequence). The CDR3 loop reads CASSIGQGNSEAFF. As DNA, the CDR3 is TGTGCCAGTAGTATCGGACAGGGAAACTCTGAAGCTTTCTTT.

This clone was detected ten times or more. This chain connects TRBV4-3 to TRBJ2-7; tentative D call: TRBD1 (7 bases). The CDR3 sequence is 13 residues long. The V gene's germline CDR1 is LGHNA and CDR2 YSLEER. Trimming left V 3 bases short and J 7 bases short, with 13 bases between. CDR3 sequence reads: CASSHDPGGEQYF. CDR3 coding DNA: TGCGCCAGCAGCCATGATCCAGGGGGGGAGCAGTACTTC.

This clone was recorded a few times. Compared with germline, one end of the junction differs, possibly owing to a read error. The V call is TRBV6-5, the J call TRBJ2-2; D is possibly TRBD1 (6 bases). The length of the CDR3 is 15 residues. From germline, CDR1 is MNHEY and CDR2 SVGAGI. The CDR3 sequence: CASSFKGHRTRELFF. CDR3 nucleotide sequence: TGTGCCAGCAGTTTTAAGGGACACCGCACCAGGGAGCTGTTTTTT.

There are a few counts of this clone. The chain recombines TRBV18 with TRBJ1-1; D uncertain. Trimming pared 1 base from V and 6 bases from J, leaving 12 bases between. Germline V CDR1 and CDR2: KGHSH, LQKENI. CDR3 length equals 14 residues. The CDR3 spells CASSPQAYRAEAFF. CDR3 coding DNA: TGTGCCAGCTCACCACAGGCCTACCGGGCTGAAGCTTTCTTT.

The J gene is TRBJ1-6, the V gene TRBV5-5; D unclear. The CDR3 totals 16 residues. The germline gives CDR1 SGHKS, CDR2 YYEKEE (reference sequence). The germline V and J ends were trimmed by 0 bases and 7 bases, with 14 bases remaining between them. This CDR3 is CASSLGPWGGNSPLHF. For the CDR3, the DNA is TGTGCCAGCAGCTTGGGCCCATGGGGAGGGAATTCACCCCTCCACTTT.